This T cell receptor beta chain was sequenced for a study of CD8 T cells in Susac syndrome. Study findings and constraints: In its TCR sequencing and HLA analysis, the study acknowledged that the number of individuals was relatively small.

This CDR3 has 14 residues. Germline V gene data show CDR1 as LNHDA and CDR2 as SQIVND (reference sequence). The V gene lost 6 bases and the J gene lost 0 bases, with 8 bases spanning the gap. Matching for age and sex applied to the controls, who were healthy donors. TEMRA cells were FACS-enriched, and CD8+ and CD4+ T cells were isolated negatively. Details on this clonotype: What it binds is unknown.

Random hexamers were used to reverse transcribe an amount of about 0.45 to 1 ug RNA. The method of amplification for TCR beta CDR3 was immunoSEQ multiplex PCR, covering 54 Vbeta and 13 Jbeta. In TCRdb, the immunoSEQ multiplex PCR reads were re-called with MiXCR into one record per CDR3 protein. The sample holds 150,000 to 200,000 distinct CDR3 sequences, about 91% seen once. The receptor was isolated from a human donor in good health. The chain recombines TRBV19 with TRBJ2-2; D gene uncertain. The sequencing sample was made of CD4+ T cells from PBMCs. In nucleotides, the CDR3 is TGTGCCAGTAGGCCGACACCGAACACCGGGGAGCTGTTTTTT. Protein product: CASRPTPNTGELFF.